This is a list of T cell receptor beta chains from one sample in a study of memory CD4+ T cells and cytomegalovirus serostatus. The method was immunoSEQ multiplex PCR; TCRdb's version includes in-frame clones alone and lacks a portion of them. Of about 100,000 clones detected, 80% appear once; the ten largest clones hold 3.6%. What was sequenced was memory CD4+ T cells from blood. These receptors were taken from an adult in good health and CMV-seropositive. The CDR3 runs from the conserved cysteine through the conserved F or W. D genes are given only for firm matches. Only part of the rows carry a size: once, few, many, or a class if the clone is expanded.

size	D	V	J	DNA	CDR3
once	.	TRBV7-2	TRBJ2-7	TGTGCCAGCAGCTTTACCGCGGCCCAAGGGAACGAGCAGTACTTC	CASSFTAAQGNEQYF
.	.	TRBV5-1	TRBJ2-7	TGCGCCAGCAGTCGGGTGGCAGGGCCATCCTACGAGCAGTACTTC	CASSRVAGPSYEQYF
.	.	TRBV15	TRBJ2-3	TGTGCCACCAGCAGAGGGGGCGAAAGCACAGATACGCAGTATTTT	CATSRGGESTDTQYF
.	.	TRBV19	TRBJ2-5	TGTGCCAGTAGTATGTACGGGATCCAAGAGACCCAGTACTTC	CASSMYGIQETQYF
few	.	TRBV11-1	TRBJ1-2	TGTGCCAGCAGCTTAGGGGCAGCGTGGGACTATGGCTACACCTTC	CASSLGAAWDYGYTF
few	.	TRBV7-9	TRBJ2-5	TGTGCCAGCAGCCGCGCGCGGCAGTCTTTCCAAGAGACCCAGTACTTC	CASSRARQSFQETQYF
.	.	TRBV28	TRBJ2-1	TGTGCCACCCGTGGCGGGTATATCGAGCCTGAGCAGTTCTTC	CATRGGYIEPEQFF
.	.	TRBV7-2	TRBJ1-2	TGTGCCAGCAGCTTAGGGGGGGCGGCAGAGTACTATGGCTACACCTTC	CASSLGGAAEYYGYTF
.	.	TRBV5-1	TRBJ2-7	TGCGCCAGCAGTCGCGGCCTTCCGGGGGCGGACGAGCAGTACTTC	CASSRGLPGADEQYF
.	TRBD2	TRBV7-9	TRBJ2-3	TGTGCCAGCAGCACCGGGACTAGCGGATCCACAGATACGCAGTATTTT	CASSTGTSGSTDTQYF
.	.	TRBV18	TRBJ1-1	TGTGCCAGCTCACTCCGAGCCCTCTCCGGGGGCGCAGGCACTGAAGCTTTCTTT	CASSLRALSGGAGTEAFF
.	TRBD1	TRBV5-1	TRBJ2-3	TGCGCCAGCAGCTTGGGGACAGGGAACACAGATACGCAGTATTTT	CASSLGTGNTDTQYF
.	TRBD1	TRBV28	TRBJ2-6	TGTGCCAGCAGTTTCCCTCCGGGACAGGGATGGCCTGGGGCCAACGTCCTGACTTTC	CASSFPPGQGWPGANVLTF
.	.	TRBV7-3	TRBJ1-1	TGTGCCAGCAGCTTAGCAGAGAACACTGAAGCTTTCTTT	CASSLAENTEAFF
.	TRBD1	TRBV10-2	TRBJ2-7	TGCGCCAGCAGCCGGGACAGGGTGTACGAGCAGTACTTC	CASSRDRVYEQYF
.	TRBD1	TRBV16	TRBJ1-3	TGTGCCAGCAGCCAAAACCGCGGACAGGATTCGGGAAACACCATATATTTT	CASSQNRGQDSGNTIYF
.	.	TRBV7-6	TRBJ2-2	TGTGCCAGCAGCTTAGGGGCGGGGACCGGGGAGCTGTTTTTT	CASSLGAGTGELFF
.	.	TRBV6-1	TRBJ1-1	TGTGCCAGCAGTGAAGCGGCGAACACTGAAGCTTTCTTT	CASSEAANTEAFF
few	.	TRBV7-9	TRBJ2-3	TGTGCCAGCCAGGGCTTATCAGATACGCAGTATTTT	CASQGLSDTQYF
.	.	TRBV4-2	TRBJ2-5	TGTGCCAGCAGCCAAGATCCGACTAGGTGGTCCTCAAACCAAGAGACCCAGTACTTC	CASSQDPTRWSSNQETQYF
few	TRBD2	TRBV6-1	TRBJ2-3	TGTGCCTCGGCACGTCTAGCGGTCACAGATACGCAGTATTTT	CASARLAVTDTQYF
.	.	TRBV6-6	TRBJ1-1	TGTGCCACCAGGGGACGGACGAACACTGAAGCTTTCTTT	CATRGRTNTEAFF
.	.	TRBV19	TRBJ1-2	TGTGCCAGTCGGCCGTCAGGGACCTATGGCTACACCTTC	CASRPSGTYGYTF
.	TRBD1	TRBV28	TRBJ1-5	TGTGCCAGCAATGGACAGGGGGGCAATCAGCCCCAGCATTTT	CASNGQGGNQPQHF
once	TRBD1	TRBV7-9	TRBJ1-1	TGTGCCAGCAGCGCCCAAACAGGGGTAGTGACTGAAGCTTTCTTT	CASSAQTGVVTEAFF
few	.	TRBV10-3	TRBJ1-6	TGTGCCATCAGGGGTTCCTATAATTCACCCCTCCACTTT	CAIRGSYNSPLHF
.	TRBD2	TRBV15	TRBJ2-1	TGTGCCACCAGCAGAGTACTAGCGGTCGACAATGAGCAGTTCTTC	CATSRVLAVDNEQFF
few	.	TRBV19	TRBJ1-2	TGTGCCAGTAGTATAGATCTGTCTAGGGACAACTATGGCTACACCTTC	CASSIDLSRDNYGYTF
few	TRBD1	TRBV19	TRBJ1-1	TGTGCCAGTAGCGGACAGGGGAACACTGAAGCTTTCTTT	CASSGQGNTEAFF
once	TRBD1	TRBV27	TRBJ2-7	TGTGCCAGCGCATTAACAGGGGGTTCGGCCGAGCAGTACTTC	CASALTGGSAEQYF
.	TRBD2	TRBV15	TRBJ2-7	TGTGCCACCAGCAGGGGACTAGTGCGTTCCGAGCAGTACTTC	CATSRGLVRSEQYF
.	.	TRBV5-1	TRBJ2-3	TGCGCCAGCAGCTTGGGAGCCGGGGACACTGGAGATACGCAGTATTTT	CASSLGAGDTGDTQYF
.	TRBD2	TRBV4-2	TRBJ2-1	TGTGCCAGCAGCCTTCTTGTCCCGGGACTAGATGTCGTCCATGAGCAGTTCTTC	CASSLLVPGLDVVHEQFF
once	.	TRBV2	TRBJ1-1	TGTGCCAGCAGTGGCCTTGGAGGAGACACTGAAGCTTTCTTT	CASSGLGGDTEAFF
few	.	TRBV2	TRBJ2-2	TGTGCCAGCATGTACAGCGGGGAGCTGTTTTTT	CASMYSGELFF
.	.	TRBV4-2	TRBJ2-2	TGTGCCAGCAGCCAAGATTTTCTGGCCACCGGGGAGCTGTTTTTT	CASSQDFLATGELFF
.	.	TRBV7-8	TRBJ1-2	TGTGCCAGCAGTTCACGGACAGTCTCTAACTATGGCTACACCTTC	CASSSRTVSNYGYTF
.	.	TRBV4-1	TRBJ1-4	TGCGCCAGCAGCCAAGGGCAGGGGCGTGAGGAAAAACTGTTTTTT	CASSQGQGREEKLFF
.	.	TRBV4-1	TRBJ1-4	TGCGCCAGCAGCCAGGGCTCCGGGGGAGGTAGTGAAAAACTGTTTTTT	CASSQGSGGGSEKLFF
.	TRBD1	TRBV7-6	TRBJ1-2	TGTGCCAGCAGCTCACTATCCCCGGGACAGGGGAACTATGGCTACACCTTC	CASSSLSPGQGNYGYTF
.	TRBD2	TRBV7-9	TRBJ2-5	TGTGCCAGCAGCTTAGGGACTAGCGGCCAAGAGACCCAGTACTTC	CASSLGTSGQETQYF
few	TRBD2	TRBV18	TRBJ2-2	TGTGCCAGCTCCCTTGGACTAGCGGGAGTATCAGGGGAGCTGTTTTTT	CASSLGLAGVSGELFF
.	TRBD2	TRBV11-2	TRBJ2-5	TGTGCCAGCAGCAAACTTAGCGGGAGTGCTACCGCGCAAGAGACCCAGTACTTC	CASSKLSGSATAQETQYF
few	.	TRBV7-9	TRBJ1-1	TGTGCCAGCAGCTTCCAGGGAGACACTGAAGCTTTCTTT	CASSFQGDTEAFF
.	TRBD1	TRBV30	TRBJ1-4	TGTGCCTGGGAGGGGGCGAAGAATGAAAAACTGTTTTTT	CAWEGAKNEKLFF
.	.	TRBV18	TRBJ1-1	TGTGCCAGCTCACCGTCAGCTCAGGGAAACACTGAAGCTTTCTTT	CASSPSAQGNTEAFF